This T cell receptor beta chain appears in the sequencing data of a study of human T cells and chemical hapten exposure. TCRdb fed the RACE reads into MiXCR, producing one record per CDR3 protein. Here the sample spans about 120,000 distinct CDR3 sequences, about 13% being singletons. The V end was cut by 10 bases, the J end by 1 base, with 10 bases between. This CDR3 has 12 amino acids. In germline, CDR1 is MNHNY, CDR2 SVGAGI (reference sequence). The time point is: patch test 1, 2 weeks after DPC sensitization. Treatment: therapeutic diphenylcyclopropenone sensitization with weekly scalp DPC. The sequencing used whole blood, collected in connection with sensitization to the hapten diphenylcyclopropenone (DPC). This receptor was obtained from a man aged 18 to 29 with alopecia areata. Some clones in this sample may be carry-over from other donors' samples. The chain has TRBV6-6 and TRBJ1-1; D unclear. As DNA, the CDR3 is TGTGCCACCAAGTGGGGGAACACTGAAGCTTTCTTT. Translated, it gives CATKWGNTEAFF.